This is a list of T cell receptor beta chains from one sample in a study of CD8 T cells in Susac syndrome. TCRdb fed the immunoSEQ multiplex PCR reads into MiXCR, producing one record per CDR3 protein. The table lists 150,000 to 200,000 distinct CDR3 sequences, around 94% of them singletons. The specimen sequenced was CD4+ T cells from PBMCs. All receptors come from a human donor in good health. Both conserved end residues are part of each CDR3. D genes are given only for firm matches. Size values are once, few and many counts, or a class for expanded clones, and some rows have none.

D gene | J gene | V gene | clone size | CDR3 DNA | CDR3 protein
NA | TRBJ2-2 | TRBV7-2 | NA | TGTGCCAGCAGCTACAGGGTCAACACCGGGGAGCTGTTTTTT | CASSYRVNTGELFF
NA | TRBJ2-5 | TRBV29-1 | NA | TGCAGCGGCGGGGACAGACAAGAAGAGACCCAGTACTTC | CSGGDRQEETQYF
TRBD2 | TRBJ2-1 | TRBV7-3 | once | TGTGCCAGCAGCCAAAGTGGTAGCGGGGGGGACCATGAGCAGTTCTTC | CASSQSGSGGDHEQFF
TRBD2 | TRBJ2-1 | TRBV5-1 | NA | TGCGCCAGCAGCTTGGATAGCGGGGTCTACAATGAGCAGTTCTTC | CASSLDSGVYNEQFF
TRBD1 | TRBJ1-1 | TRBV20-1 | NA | TGCAGTGCCCAGGAATCGGACAGGGTAGCGGTAGGAGCTTTCTTT | CSAQESDRVAVGAFF
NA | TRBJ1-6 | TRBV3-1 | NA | TGTGCCAGCAGCCAAGATACAGGGCTTCATTCACCCCTCCACTTT | CASSQDTGLHSPLHF
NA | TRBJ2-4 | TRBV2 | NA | TGTGCCAGCAGTGGTTCCGCGGGGGCCAAAAACATTCAGTACTTC | CASSGSAGAKNIQYF
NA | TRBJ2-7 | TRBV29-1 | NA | TGCAGCGTCGCGACAGGGGCGGGGGCAAGCGAGCAGTACTTC | CSVATGAGASEQYF
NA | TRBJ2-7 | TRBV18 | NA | TGTGCCAGCTCACCCCGAGGAGGGGTTGACGAGCAGTACTTC | CASSPRGGVDEQYF
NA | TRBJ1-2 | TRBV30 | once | TGTGCCTGGACAGCCGCCTATGGCTACACCTTC | CAWTAAYGYTF
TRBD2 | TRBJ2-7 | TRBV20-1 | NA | TGCAGTGCTAGAGTAGGGCGGGGGAGCTACTACGAGCAGTACTTC | CSARVGRGSYYEQYF
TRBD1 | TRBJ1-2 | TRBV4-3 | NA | TGCGCCAGCAGCCGAGCACCAGGACAGGTGAACTATGGCTACACCTTC | CASSRAPGQVNYGYTF
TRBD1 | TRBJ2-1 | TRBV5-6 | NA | TGTGCCAGCAGCAGACAGGGACGTGCCACAGGTGAGCAGTTCTTC | CASSRQGRATGEQFF
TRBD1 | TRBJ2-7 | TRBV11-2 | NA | TGTGCCAGCAGCTTAGACGGACAGGGGCCCTACGAGCAGTACTTC | CASSLDGQGPYEQYF
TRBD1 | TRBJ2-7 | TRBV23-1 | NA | TGCGCCAGCAGTCCGGGGACAGGGGGGAACGAGCAGTACTTC | CASSPGTGGNEQYF
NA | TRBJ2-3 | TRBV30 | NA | TGTGCCTGGAGTGCCGGGGCCGCGGCTAGCACAGATACGCAGTATTTT | CAWSAGAAASTDTQYF
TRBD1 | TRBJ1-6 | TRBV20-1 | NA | TGCAGTGCTAGAGTTGGAGGGACAGCCTATAATTCACCCCTCCACTTT | CSARVGGTAYNSPLHF
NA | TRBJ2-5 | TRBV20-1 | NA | TGCAGTGCTAGGGAAGGTAAAGAGACCCAGTACTTC | CSAREGKETQYF
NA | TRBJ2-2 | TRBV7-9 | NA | TGTGCCAGCAGCAAAAAGGGGACCGCGGGTACCGGGGAGCTGTTTTTT | CASSKKGTAGTGELFF
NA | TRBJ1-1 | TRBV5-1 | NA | TGCGCCAGCAGCTTGGGCTCGTCCAACACTGAAGCTTTCTTT | CASSLGSSNTEAFF
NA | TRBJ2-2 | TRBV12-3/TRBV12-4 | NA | TGTGCCAGCAGCCACCTCTTGGCAGGGGACCTTAACACCGGGGAGCTGTTTTTT | CASSHLLAGDLNTGELFF
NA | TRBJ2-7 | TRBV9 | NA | TGTGCCAGCAGCGTGGGACCCGGGACTTCCATCTACGAGCAGTACTTC | CASSVGPGTSIYEQYF
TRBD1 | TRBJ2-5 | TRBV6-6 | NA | TGTGCCAGCAGTTACTCCGCCGGGACAGGGGAGACCCAGTACTTC | CASSYSAGTGETQYF
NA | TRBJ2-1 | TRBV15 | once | TGTGCCACCAGCAGTGGCCCTAGCGATTCCGGTGAGCAGTTCTTC | CATSSGPSDSGEQFF
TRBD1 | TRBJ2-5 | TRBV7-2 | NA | TGTGCCAGCAGCTTACAGGGGGCCGATGAGACCCAGTACTTC | CASSLQGADETQYF
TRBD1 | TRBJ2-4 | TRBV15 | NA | TGTGCCACCAGCTTAAACCGGGACAGGCAGTACTTC | CATSLNRDRQYF
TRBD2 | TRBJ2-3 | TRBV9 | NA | TGTGCCAGCAGCGTAGTAGGACTAGGGTTAGCAGATACGCAGTATTTT | CASSVVGLGLADTQYF
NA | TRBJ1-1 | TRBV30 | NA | TGTGCCTGGAGTGTATCTGTGAACACTGAAGCTTTCTTT | CAWSVSVNTEAFF
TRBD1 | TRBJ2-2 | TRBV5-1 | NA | TGCGCCAGCAGCTTCGGACAGGGGAGCACCGGGGAGCTGTTTTTT | CASSFGQGSTGELFF
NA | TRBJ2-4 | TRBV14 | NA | TGTGCCAGCAGCCAATGGGGCATTCAGTACTTC | CASSQWGIQYF
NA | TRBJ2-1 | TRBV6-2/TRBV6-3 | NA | TGTGCCAGCAGTTACTCGAGCGCGGGGCACTCCTACAATGAGCAGTTCTTC | CASSYSSAGHSYNEQFF
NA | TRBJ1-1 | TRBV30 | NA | TGTGCCTGGAGCCGTTCGGTGAACACTGAAGCTTTCTTT | CAWSRSVNTEAFF
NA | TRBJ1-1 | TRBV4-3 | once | TGCGCCAGCAGCACAGGGCTGGGGGAGAGAGCTTTCTTT | CASSTGLGERAFF
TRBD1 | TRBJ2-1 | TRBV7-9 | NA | TGTGCCAGCAGCTTAGTTGCAGGGGGCGATGAGCAGTTCTTC | CASSLVAGGDEQFF
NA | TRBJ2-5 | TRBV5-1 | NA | TGCGCCAGCAGCTTGGAGTATAGTGAGACCCAGTACTTC | CASSLEYSETQYF
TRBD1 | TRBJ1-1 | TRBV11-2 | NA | TGTGCCAGCAGCTCAGGGACAGGGAGTGCTGAAGCTTTCTTT | CASSSGTGSAEAFF
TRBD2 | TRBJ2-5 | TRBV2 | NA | TGTGCCAGCAGTAGCACCGGGACTAGCGGGAAGGAAGAGACCCAGTACTTC | CASSSTGTSGKEETQYF
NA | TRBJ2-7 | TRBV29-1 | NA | TGCAGCGTTGTGCACCAGGGCAGCTCCTACGAGCAGTACTTC | CSVVHQGSSYEQYF
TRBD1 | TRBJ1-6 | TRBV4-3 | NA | TGCGCCAGCAGCCGTGGGACAGTTCCTTCACCCCTCCACTTT | CASSRGTVPSPLHF
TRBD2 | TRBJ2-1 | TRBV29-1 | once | TGCAGCGAGACTAGCGGGGGAGCCTACAATGAGCAGTTCTTC | CSETSGGAYNEQFF
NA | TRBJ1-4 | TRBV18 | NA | TGTGCCAGCTCACTTGAACACGGACTGGACGAAAAACTGTTTTTT | CASSLEHGLDEKLFF
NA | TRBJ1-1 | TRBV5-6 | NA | TGTGCCAGCAGCTACAGGTTTGAAGCTTTCTTT | CASSYRFEAFF
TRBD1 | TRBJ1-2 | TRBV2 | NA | TGTGCCAGCAGCTCTGGACAGGCCTCTTACTATGGCTACACCTTC | CASSSGQASYYGYTF
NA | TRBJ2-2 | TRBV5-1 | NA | TGCGCCAGCAACGTCGGGGCGAACACCGGGGAGCTGTTTTTT | CASNVGANTGELFF
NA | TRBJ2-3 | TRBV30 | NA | TGTGCCTGGAGCGAGGGGCTAGCTAGCACAGATACGCAGTATTTT | CAWSEGLASTDTQYF
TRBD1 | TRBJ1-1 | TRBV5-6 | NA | TGTGCCAGCAGCCTCGGACAGGAGCTGAACACTGAAGCTTTCTTT | CASSLGQELNTEAFF
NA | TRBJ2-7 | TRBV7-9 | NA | TGTGCCAGCAGCTTAGCGCTCATGACAGTCTCCTACGAGCAGTACTTC | CASSLALMTVSYEQYF
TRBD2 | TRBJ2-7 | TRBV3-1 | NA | TGTGCCAGCAGCCAAGTCGGCGGGGGAGCTGGCGAGCAGTACTTC | CASSQVGGGAGEQYF
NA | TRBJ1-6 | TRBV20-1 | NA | TGCAGTGCTAGAGGTTCCGGGACCTATTCACCCCTCCACTTT | CSARGSGTYSPLHF
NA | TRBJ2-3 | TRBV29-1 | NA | TGCAGCGTCCAGATTCCGGCGGTAGCAGATACGCAGTATTTT | CSVQIPAVADTQYF
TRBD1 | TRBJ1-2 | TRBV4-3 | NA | TGCGCCAGCAGCCAAGATGAGGGCAGGGGGCTTGGCTACACCTTC | CASSQDEGRGLGYTF